Here is one TCR beta chain with its context. Its target is not known. It was with 60 Vbeta and 13 Jbeta primers that the PCR ran. Profiled with immunoSEQ multiplex PCR; TCRdb holds only in-frame clones, not every one. This sample has some 160,000 clones, with over 70% found just once. This sample is drawn from a study of cytomegalovirus exposure and HLA in healthy donors. Broader study findings: A later analysis linked a missense variant in DCLRE1C to the trimming of TCR beta V and J genes. Per published reports, the classifier diagnosed cytomegalovirus status with high specificity and sensitivity.

The CDR3 consists of 14 residues. J lost 5 bases, V lost 3 bases, and 6 bases had no gene match. In germline, CDR1 is SEHNR, CDR2 FQNEAQ (reference sequence). Material: PBMCs. This chain uses TRBV7-9 with TRBJ2-7; the match to TRBD2 covers 8 bases. The TCR sequence derives from a woman between 40 and 50 years old in good health and CMV-seropositive. CDR3 in DNA: TGTGCCAGCAGCTTTGGCGGGGGGATAAACGAGCAGTACTTC. It is translated as CASSFGGGINEQYF.